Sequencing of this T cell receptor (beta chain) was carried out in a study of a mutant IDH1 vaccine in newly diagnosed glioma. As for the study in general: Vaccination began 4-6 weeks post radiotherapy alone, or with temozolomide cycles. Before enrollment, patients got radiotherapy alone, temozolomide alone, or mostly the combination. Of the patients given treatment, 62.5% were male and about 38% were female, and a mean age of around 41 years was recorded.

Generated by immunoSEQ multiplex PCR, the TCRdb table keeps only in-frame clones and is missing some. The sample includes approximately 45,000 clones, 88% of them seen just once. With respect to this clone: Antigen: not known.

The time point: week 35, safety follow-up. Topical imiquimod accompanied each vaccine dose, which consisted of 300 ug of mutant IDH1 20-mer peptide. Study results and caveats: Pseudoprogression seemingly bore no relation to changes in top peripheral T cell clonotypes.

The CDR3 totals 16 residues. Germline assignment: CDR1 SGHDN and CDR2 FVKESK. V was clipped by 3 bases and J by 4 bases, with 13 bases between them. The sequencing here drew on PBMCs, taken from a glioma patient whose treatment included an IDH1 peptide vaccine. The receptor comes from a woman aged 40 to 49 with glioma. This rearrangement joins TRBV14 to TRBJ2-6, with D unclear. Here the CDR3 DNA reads TGTGCCAGCAGCCAGGGCAGAATCACCGGGGCCAACGTCCTGACTTTC. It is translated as CASSQGRITGANVLTF.